Described below is a single T cell receptor (beta chain) sequence and its context. This clone has ten or more counts. This receptor's antigen is unknown. Per-base quality was not reported, and no clone a single base away is much larger than it. Each donor gave one peripheral blood draw, roughly 0.12 L on average, collected into heparinised tubes. A BD FACSAria II and a panel including CD45RO, CCR7, CD25, CD127, CD95 and CD27 were used to sort naive, central memory, regulatory and stem cell-like memory CD4+ T cells. A purity above 95% was achieved for all sorted populations. PBMCs were isolated immediately by Lymphoprep density gradient centrifugation and stained directly without culture. Samples were stained and sorted in pairs, with one healthy donor and one patient per experiment, so that batch effects were minimized. This sample was taken from a study of beta chain features in type 1 diabetes (dated by TCRdb to 2016 to 2019). Background on the whole study: Mean age, gender distribution, total cell number and subset yield did not differ between patients and healthy donors. Regulatory and stem cell-like memory subsets were isolated from only 8 patients and 8 healthy donors, whereas naive and central memory subsets came from all 30 or so donors. The study compared TCRB repertoires of sorted circulating CD4+ T cell subsets between recently diagnosed type 1 diabetes patients and matched healthy donors. A total of 107,917,701 sorted cells were examined across all samples, and a strong correlation was observed between cell number per subset and RNA yield.

All of the isolated RNA was reverse transcribed with the High Capacity cDNA Reverse Transcription Kit, so expressed TCRB transcripts were sequenced. Deep immunoSEQ sequencing was performed on naive, central memory and regulatory T cell samples, with an average of roughly 3.5 million total reads per sample. Sorted cells were lysed in RLT buffer and RNA was extracted with DNase-treated RNeasy Micro or Mini kits, depending on cell number. Each cell subset was processed on its own to prevent cross-contamination, while patient and healthy donor samples were processed together. The immunoSEQ multiplex PCR was used to amplify TCRB sequences from cDNA, generating 87-bp fragments that spanned the CDR3 region. Amplicons were sequenced on the Illumina HiSeq platform. The source study handled its data this way. PCR bias was computationally corrected using synthetic template baselines, reads within Hamming distance 2 were collapsed, and singletons that could not be merged were discarded. By aligning reads against IMGT, V, D and J genes, CDR3 length, and insertions or deletions at six rearrangement sites were assigned. Within each subset, clonotype counts were normalized to sorted cell number, after which true diversity and Gini coefficients were computed with the tcR R package. The overlap coefficient, calculated on TCRB nucleotide sequences, was used to measure repertoire sharing. TCRdb mirrors the immuneACCESS table, restricted to in-frame sequences. Some clones are absent from its copies; in checked studies, under half trace to an unresolved V gene, and the reason for the others is unknown. The DNA was the basis for D and trimming; V, J and clone size are from that table. For this sample the table gives about 210,000 clones, of which approximately 11% were detected only once. The ten largest clones capture approximately 1.5% of the sample.

The germline V gene encodes CDR1 SGHRS and CDR2 YFSETQ. Spanning cysteine to phenylalanine, the CDR3 consists of 12 amino acids. The DNA shown is the 36-base CDR3, in frame from base 1. V loses 1 base, J loses 9 bases, and the germline ends lie 8 bases apart. What the study reported, not specific to this receptor: Fewer insertions and more nucleotide deletions at VDJ recombination sites were observed in patients with type 1 diabetes, implying thymic rearrangement abnormalities. The naive, central memory and regulatory TCRB repertoires appeared to resemble one another more closely among patients than among healthy donors. Shorter templates might have been favored by PCR, but patient and control samples were amplified and corrected together, so both groups would have been affected equally by any skew. Only small numbers of individuals were included in the HLA sub-analyses, which left unresolved whether HLA type had any influence on TCRB rearrangement. A moderate but significant shortening of TCRB CDR3 length was observed in type 1 diabetes patients in all four CD4+ subsets. Because cDNA was sequenced instead of genomic DNA, activated cells with high expression could be over-represented, although the groups did not differ in activation or CD3 levels.

This sequence uses TRBV5-1 and TRBJ2-1; confidence is insufficient to name the D gene. The clonotype comes from a man younger than 35 in good health. Source material: central memory CD4+ T cells from blood. CDR3 reads: CASSLPRPEQFF. At the DNA level, the sequence is TGCGCCAGCAGCTTGCCGCGTCCTGAGCAGTTCTTC.